These T cell receptor beta chains were read from a single sample in a study of type 1 regulatory T cells. No antigen is known for these receptors. TCRdb reanalysed the reads using MiXCR and keeps one entry per CDR3 protein. The profile shows about 65,000 distinct CDR3 sequences, roughly 50% of them singletons. The sequenced material came from cultured non-Tr1 T cells, either the whole culture or a sorted T cell fraction (not recorded which). These receptors were collected from a human donor in good health. The CDR3 runs from the conserved cysteine through the conserved F or W. A D gene is named only where the DNA matches it firmly. Size is omitted from some rows. Given values are once, few, many or a class for expanded clones.

TRBD2 | TRBJ2-7 | TRBV5-1 | NA | TGCGCCAGCAGCTTGTTGACTAGCGGGACGTCCTACGAGCAGTACTTC | CASSLLTSGTSYEQYF
NA | TRBJ2-5 | TRBV5-1 | few | TGCGCCAGCAGCCGGCAGGGAGCGGAGACCCAGTACTTC | CASSRQGAETQYF
NA | TRBJ2-5 | TRBV19 | few | TGTGCCAGTAGTATCTCCAGGGATGAGACCCAGTACTTC | CASSISRDETQYF
TRBD2 | TRBJ2-2 | TRBV19 | few | TGTGCCAGTAGGAAGCGGGGGCCCTCGGTGGGCGGGGAGCTGTTTTTT | CASRKRGPSVGGELFF
NA | TRBJ2-3 | TRBV6-2/TRBV6-3 | NA | TGTGCCAGCAGTTCAGATACTCCAGATACGCAGTATTTT | CASSSDTPDTQYF
TRBD2 | TRBJ2-5 | TRBV20-1 | NA | TGCAGTGCTAGAGCTGGGGGAGGGAGAGAGACCCAGTACTTC | CSARAGGGRETQYF
NA | TRBJ2-2 | TRBV30 | NA | TGTGCCTGGTATTCGGGGGGCCCGTCCGGGGAGCTGTTTTTT | CAWYSGGPSGELFF
NA | TRBJ2-1 | TRBV10-3 | NA | TGTGCCTCCGGGGGCTCCTACAATGAGCAGTTCTTC | CASGGSYNEQFF
NA | TRBJ1-5 | TRBV10-2 | NA | TGCGCCAGCAGTGACAGGGTATCCTTGTCAAGTCAGCCCCAGCATTTT | CASSDRVSLSSQPQHF
NA | TRBJ2-6 | TRBV7-2 | once | TGTGCCAGCAGCTTAGATCGGATCTCTGGGGCCAACGTCCTGACTTTC | CASSLDRISGANVLTF
NA | TRBJ1-3 | TRBV12-3/TRBV12-4 | NA | TGTGCCAGCAGCCTAGCAGGGGAGACTGGAAACACCATATATTTT | CASSLAGETGNTIYF
NA | TRBJ1-1 | TRBV28 | once | TGTGCCAGCAGTTTACAGAACACTGAAGCTTTCTTT | CASSLQNTEAFF
NA | TRBJ2-1 | TRBV2 | once | TGTGCCAGCAGTGCAACACCCAAATACAATGAGCAGTTCTTC | CASSATPKYNEQFF
NA | TRBJ2-7 | TRBV7-9 | many | TGTGCCAGCAGCTCCCGCGAACTGGACGAGCAGTACTTC | CASSSRELDEQYF
NA | TRBJ2-1 | TRBV5-1 | NA | TGCGCCAGCAGCCCGATCCGACAGGATTCGGAGCAGTTCTTC | CASSPIRQDSEQFF
TRBD2 | TRBJ2-1 | TRBV3-1 | many | TGTGCCAGCAGCGGCCCGACTAGCGGGGGGGAATATGAGCAGTTCTTC | CASSGPTSGGEYEQFF
NA | TRBJ1-1 | TRBV20-1 | once | TGCAGTGCTAGAGATCCGGGCAGGGCCACTGAAGCTTTCTTT | CSARDPGRATEAFF
NA | TRBJ1-1 | TRBV10-3 | few | TGTGCCATCAGTGATACAGGAGCCTTCGAAGCTTTCTTT | CAISDTGAFEAFF
TRBD1 | TRBJ2-1 | TRBV11-3 | NA | TGTGCCAGCAGCTTAGACCACCCCACTCGGACAGGGGGTGAGCAGTTCTTC | CASSLDHPTRTGGEQFF
TRBD1 | TRBJ2-7 | TRBV18 | NA | TGTGCCAGCTCACCCGAGGGAGAGACAGGGGGGTACGAGCAGTACTTC | CASSPEGETGGYEQYF
NA | TRBJ2-3 | TRBV11-3 | NA | TGTGCCAGCAGCTTAGATCGTATGGGGAATACTAGCACAGATACGCAGTATTTT | CASSLDRMGNTSTDTQYF
TRBD2 | TRBJ2-3 | TRBV6-2/TRBV6-3 | NA | TGTGCCAGCAGGATAGCGGGGGGGCCCGCAGATACGCAGTATTTT | CASRIAGGPADTQYF
NA | TRBJ2-1 | TRBV5-1 | NA | TGCGCCAGCAGCTTGGGAGCCAGCGGTTACAATGAGCAGTTCTTC | CASSLGASGYNEQFF
NA | TRBJ1-3 | TRBV18 | few | TGTGCCAGCTCGCGGGGGACATCAAACTCTGGAAACACCATATATTTT | CASSRGTSNSGNTIYF
TRBD1 | TRBJ1-2 | TRBV7-2 | NA | TGTGCCAGCAGCTCATACGGGGGGGGACAGAATGGCTACACCTTC | CASSSYGGGQNGYTF
TRBD1 | TRBJ1-4 | TRBV7-9 | few | TGTGCCAGCAGCCCAGGACAGGGACAGCTTGCAACTAATGAAAAACTGTTTTTT | CASSPGQGQLATNEKLFF
NA | TRBJ1-1 | TRBV7-9 | few | TGTGCCAGCAGCTTAGGATCGGCGAGTCCTGAAGCTTTCTTT | CASSLGSASPEAFF
NA | TRBJ2-1 | TRBV20-1 | NA | TGCAGTGCAAAACTAGGTACCAATGAGCAGTTCTTC | CSAKLGTNEQFF
NA | TRBJ1-6 | TRBV7-6 | NA | TGTGCCAGCAGCTTAGAATCAGCGGGGAATAATTCACCCCTCCACTTT | CASSLESAGNNSPLHF
NA | TRBJ2-7 | TRBV7-2 | NA | TGTGCCAGCAGCGTTCGGTTCGACTACGAGCAGTACTTC | CASSVRFDYEQYF
TRBD1 | TRBJ2-1 | TRBV7-9 | few | TGTGCCAGCAGCTCAGCCGTGACAGGGGCGGACAATGAGCAGTTCTTC | CASSSAVTGADNEQFF
TRBD2 | TRBJ2-2 | TRBV4-2 | NA | TGTGCCAGCAGCCTTGGTAGCGGGGGGAAAGGCACCGGGGAGCTGTTTTTT | CASSLGSGGKGTGELFF
NA | TRBJ1-1 | TRBV6-6 | NA | TGTGCCAGCAGTTACTCGAGTAAAGGGGGCACTGAAGCTTTCTTT | CASSYSSKGGTEAFF
TRBD2 | TRBJ2-1 | TRBV4-1 | NA | TGCGCCAGCAACCCCTCCGCGGGACTAACCTACAATGAGCAGTTCTTC | CASNPSAGLTYNEQFF
NA | TRBJ1-4 | TRBV7-6 | NA | TGTGCCAGCAGCTTCAACAGAGGAAATGAAAAACTGTTTTTT | CASSFNRGNEKLFF
NA | TRBJ1-1 | TRBV12-5 | few | TGTGCTAGTGGTTTGTCTAACACTGAAGCTTTCTTT | CASGLSNTEAFF
NA | TRBJ1-1 | TRBV29-1 | few | TGCAGCGTTGAAGACTTTGGGGGGATGAACACTGAAGCTTTCTTT | CSVEDFGGMNTEAFF
TRBD2 | TRBJ2-3 | TRBV7-9 | NA | TGTGCCAGCAGCTTAAGCCGAGCGGGGGAGCCGGGCACAGATACGCAGTATTTT | CASSLSRAGEPGTDTQYF
NA | TRBJ2-7 | TRBV5-1 | many | TGCGCCAGCAGCCCCGAGACCGGGCGGGAGCAGTACTTC | CASSPETGREQYF
NA | TRBJ1-5 | TRBV6-1 | many | TGTGCCAGCACCACGACCGGAAGGGCCCGACTTTATAGCAATCAGCCCCAGCATTTT | CASTTTGRARLYSNQPQHF
TRBD2 | TRBJ2-5 | TRBV7-2 | NA | TGTGCCAGCAACCTGGTCGCTAGCGGGGGGCTGAACCAAGAGACCCAGTACTTC | CASNLVASGGLNQETQYF
NA | TRBJ1-1 | TRBV28 | NA | TGTGCCAGCAGTTCACAGGGATGGGGTGAAGCTTTCTTT | CASSSQGWGEAFF
TRBD1 | TRBJ1-1 | TRBV3-1 | NA | TGTGCCAGCAGCGAAACAGGGGGCACTGAAGCTTTCTTT | CASSETGGTEAFF
TRBD2 | TRBJ2-5 | TRBV6-5 | few | TGTGCCAGCAGCTCCCCGGGGGAGGGAGAGACCCAGTACTTC | CASSSPGEGETQYF
NA | TRBJ1-1 | TRBV7-3 | few | TGTGCCAGCAGCTTAAGCCCGGGCAGTACTGAAGCTTTCTTT | CASSLSPGSTEAFF
NA | TRBJ2-6 | TRBV6-2/TRBV6-3 | NA | TGTGCCAACAGTGCGGCGTTTTCTGGGGCCAACGTCCTGACTTTC | CANSAAFSGANVLTF
TRBD1 | TRBJ1-1 | TRBV7-2 | NA | TGTGCCAGCAGCTACAGGACAGGGGGCTTGACTGAAGCTTTCTTT | CASSYRTGGLTEAFF
NA | TRBJ2-3 | TRBV29-1 | NA | TGCAGCGTTGAAGTTACTAGCACAGATACGCAGTATTTT | CSVEVTSTDTQYF
NA | TRBJ2-3 | TRBV20-1 | NA | TGCAGTGCTAGCTCTTTGTATTCGGATACGCAGTATTTT | CSASSLYSDTQYF
NA | TRBJ1-5 | TRBV19 | NA | TGTGCCAGTAAATCGATCGGGATGAATCATCAGCCCCAGCATTTT | CASKSIGMNHQPQHF
TRBD2 | TRBJ2-5 | TRBV12-3/TRBV12-4 | NA | TGTGCCAGCAGTCCCACTAGCGGGGGGATTCAAGAGACCCAGTACTTC | CASSPTSGGIQETQYF
NA | TRBJ1-2 | TRBV5-1 | NA | TGCGCCAGCAGCTTCTCTCAGGGGTACTATGGCTACACCTTC | CASSFSQGYYGYTF
NA | TRBJ2-5 | TRBV5-1 | NA | TGCGCCAGCAGCTTGCTCTCTAGTGGGGGCATACGGGAGACCCAGTACTTC | CASSLLSSGGIRETQYF
TRBD1 | TRBJ2-2 | TRBV27 | NA | TGTGCCAGCAGTCTACGGACAGGGGTAAACACCGGGGAGCTGTTTTTT | CASSLRTGVNTGELFF
TRBD1 | TRBJ1-1 | TRBV7-2 | few | TGTGCCAGCAGCTTGACACAGGGGTTAACTGAAGCTTTCTTT | CASSLTQGLTEAFF
NA | TRBJ2-7 | TRBV7-2 | many | TGTGCCAGCAGCTTAGACGGGGCGGGCTCTTCCTACGAGCAGTACTTC | CASSLDGAGSSYEQYF